Presented here are 5 T cell receptor beta chains from one specimen sequenced in a study of shared clonotypes between healthy human individuals. Some clones are missing from TCRdb's copy, which holds only in-frame ones; the method was immunoSEQ multiplex PCR. The sample yields under 550,000 clones, approximately 95% seen once. The specimen sequenced was naive CD4+ T cells sorted from blood. Documented subset: CD45RA+ positively selected. Receptor source: a woman aged 25 to 45 in good health.

The chain joins TRBV19 to TRBJ2-3, with 10 bases identical to TRBD2. CDR1 is LNHDA and CDR2 is SQIVND in the germline V gene (reference sequence). This CDR3 spans 15 amino acids. Germline trimming cut 4 bases from V and 4 bases from J; bases unmatched to any gene: 5. CDR3 in DNA: TGTGCCAGTAGTACGGGACTAGCGCGGCCAGATACGCAGTATTTT. Residues: CASSTGLARPDTQYF.

The chain combines TRBV28 with TRBJ2-2, with D perhaps TRBD2 (6 bases). Deletions cut 6 bases from V and 5 bases from J, with 22 bases between. This CDR3 comprises 17 residues. Germline V CDR1 and CDR2: MDHEN, SYDVKM. CDR3 bases: TGTGCCAGCAGCCTACCAGGTGGGAGTGGGAGGACCGGGGAGCTGTTTTTT. It specifies CASSLPGGSGRTGELFF.

This clone was seen once. This chain connects TRBV2 to TRBJ1-3; 7 bases fit TRBD1. Unmatched junction bases numbered 2, after V lost 3 bases and J lost 3 bases. CDR3 length equals 14 residues. CDR1 SNHLY and CDR2 FYNNEI come from the germline V gene. In nucleotides, the CDR3 is TGTGCCAGCAGTGAGGGGGACAGTGGAAACACCATATATTTT. This translates into CASSEGDSGNTIYF.

This chain connects TRBV28 to TRBJ2-7; 8 nucleotides agree with TRBD1. Per the germline V gene, CDR1 is MDHEN and CDR2 is SYDVKM. The J segment lost 3 bases and the V segment lost 6 bases, leaving 10 bases of the junction unmatched. The CDR3 totals 15 residues. The CDR3 sequence is CASSETGGSFYEQYF. The CDR3 coding sequence is TGTGCCAGCAGCGAAACAGGGGGTTCCTTCTACGAGCAGTACTTC.

The chain combines TRBV27 with TRBJ2-2; TRBD1 is a possible D gene (6 bases). The V end was cut by 3 bases, the J end by 3 bases, with 11 bases between. This CDR3 is built from 15 residues. Germline V gene sequence: CDR1 MNHEY, CDR2 SMNVEV (reference sequence). As DNA, the CDR3 is TGTGCCAGCAGTTTTGCAGGGGAGTACACCGGGGAGCTGTTTTTT. Translation gives CASSFAGEYTGELFF.